This TCR beta chain was documented in a study of identical twins. On this clonotype itself: No antigen is known for it.

Trimming stripped 2 bases from V and 2 bases from J, with 13 bases between. The germline CDR1 and CDR2 sequences are SGHTA and FQGNSA. The CDR3 runs 16 residues. Study results and caveats: The study based its conclusions on cross-sectional statistical analysis and did not follow the same donors.

TCRdb re-derived calls from the 5' RACE reads in MiXCR, one entry per CDR3 protein. The sample has about 190,000 distinct CDR3 sequences; around 15% are singletons. These data also formed part of another study, on T cells expressing NK-cell markers.

The rearrangement joins TRBV7-2 to TRBJ2-1; the D gene is possibly TRBD2 (5 bases). The receptor was isolated from a woman between 18 and 30 years old in good health. Sequencing was performed on CD8+ T cells sorted from blood. CDR3 region: CASSLYGVLPYNEQFF. CDR3 bases: TGTGCCAGCAGCTTATACGGGGTCCTGCCCTACAATGAGCAGTTCTTC.